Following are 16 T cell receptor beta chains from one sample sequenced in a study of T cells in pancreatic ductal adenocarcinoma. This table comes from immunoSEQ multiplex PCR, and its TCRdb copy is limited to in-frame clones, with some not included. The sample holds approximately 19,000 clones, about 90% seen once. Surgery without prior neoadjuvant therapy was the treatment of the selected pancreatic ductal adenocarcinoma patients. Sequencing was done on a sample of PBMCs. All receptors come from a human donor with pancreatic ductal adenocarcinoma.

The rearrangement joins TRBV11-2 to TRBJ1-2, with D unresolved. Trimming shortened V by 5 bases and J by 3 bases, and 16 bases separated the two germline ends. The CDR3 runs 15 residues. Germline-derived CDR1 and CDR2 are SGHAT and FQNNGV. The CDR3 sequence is CASSPRGLSYYGYTF. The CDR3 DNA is TGTGCCAGCAGCCCGCGCGGTTTAAGTTACTATGGCTACACCTTC.

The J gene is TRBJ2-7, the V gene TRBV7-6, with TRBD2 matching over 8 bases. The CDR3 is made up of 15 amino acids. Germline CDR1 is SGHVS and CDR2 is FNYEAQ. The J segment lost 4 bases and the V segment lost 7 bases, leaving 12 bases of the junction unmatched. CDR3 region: CASTKNSGGEYEQYF. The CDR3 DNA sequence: TGTGCCAGCACTAAAAACTCGGGAGGGGAATACGAGCAGTACTTC.

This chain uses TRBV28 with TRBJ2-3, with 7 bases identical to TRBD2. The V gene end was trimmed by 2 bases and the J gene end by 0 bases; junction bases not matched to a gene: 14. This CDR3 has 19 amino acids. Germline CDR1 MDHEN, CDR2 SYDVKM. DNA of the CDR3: TGTGCCAGCAGTTTACCTGGACGCGGGGGACCCCAAAGCACAGATACGCAGTATTTT. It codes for CASSLPGRGGPQSTDTQYF.

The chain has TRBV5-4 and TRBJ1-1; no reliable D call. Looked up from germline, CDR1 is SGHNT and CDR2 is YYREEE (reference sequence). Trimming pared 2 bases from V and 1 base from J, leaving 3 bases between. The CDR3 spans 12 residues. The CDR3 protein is CASSFRNTEAFF. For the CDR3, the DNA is TGTGCCAGCAGCTTTCGGAACACTGAAGCTTTCTTT.

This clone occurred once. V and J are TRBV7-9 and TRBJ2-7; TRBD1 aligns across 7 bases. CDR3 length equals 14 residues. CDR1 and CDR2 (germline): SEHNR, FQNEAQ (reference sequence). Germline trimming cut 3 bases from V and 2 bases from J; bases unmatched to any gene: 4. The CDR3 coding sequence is TGTGCCAGCAGCTTGACGACAGGGACCTACGAGCAGTACTTC. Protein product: CASSLTTGTYEQYF.

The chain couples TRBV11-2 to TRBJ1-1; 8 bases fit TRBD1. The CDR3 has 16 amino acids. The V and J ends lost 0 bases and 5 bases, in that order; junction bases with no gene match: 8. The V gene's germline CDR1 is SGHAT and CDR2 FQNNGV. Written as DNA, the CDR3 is TGTGCCAGCAGCTTAGATTGGGGACAGGCGAGAACTGAAGCTTTCTTT. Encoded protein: CASSLDWGQARTEAFF. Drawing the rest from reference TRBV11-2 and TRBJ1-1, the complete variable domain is EAGVAQSPRYKIIEKRQSVAFWCNPISGHATLYWYQQILGQGPKLLIQFQNNGVVDDSQLPKDRFSAERLKGVDSTLKIQPAKLEDSAVYLCASSLDWGQARTEAFFGQGTRLTVV.

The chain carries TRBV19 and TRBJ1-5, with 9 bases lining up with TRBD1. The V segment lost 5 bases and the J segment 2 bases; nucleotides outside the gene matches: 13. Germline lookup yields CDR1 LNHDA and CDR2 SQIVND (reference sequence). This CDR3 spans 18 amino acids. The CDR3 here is CASSFDRGFSVGNQPQHF. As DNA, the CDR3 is TGTGCCAGTAGTTTCGACAGGGGGTTTAGCGTCGGCAATCAGCCCCAGCATTTT.

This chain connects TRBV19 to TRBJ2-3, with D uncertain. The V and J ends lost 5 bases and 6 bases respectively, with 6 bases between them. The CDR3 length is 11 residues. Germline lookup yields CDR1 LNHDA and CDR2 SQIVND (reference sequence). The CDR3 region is CASSAYDTQYF. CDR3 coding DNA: TGTGCCAGTAGTGCGTATGATACGCAGTATTTT.

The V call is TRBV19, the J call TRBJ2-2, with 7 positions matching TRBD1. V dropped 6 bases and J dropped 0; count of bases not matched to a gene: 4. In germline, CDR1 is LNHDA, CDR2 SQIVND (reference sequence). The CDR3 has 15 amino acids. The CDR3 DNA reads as TGTGCCAGTAGGAGGGGACAGCCGAACACCGGGGAGCTGTTTTTT. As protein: CASRRGQPNTGELFF.

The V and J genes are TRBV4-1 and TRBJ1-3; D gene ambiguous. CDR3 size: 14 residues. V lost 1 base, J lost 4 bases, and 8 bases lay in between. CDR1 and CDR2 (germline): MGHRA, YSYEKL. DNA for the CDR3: TGCGCCAGCAGCCAAGTAACAGCCGGAAACACCATATATTTT. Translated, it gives CASSQVTAGNTIYF.

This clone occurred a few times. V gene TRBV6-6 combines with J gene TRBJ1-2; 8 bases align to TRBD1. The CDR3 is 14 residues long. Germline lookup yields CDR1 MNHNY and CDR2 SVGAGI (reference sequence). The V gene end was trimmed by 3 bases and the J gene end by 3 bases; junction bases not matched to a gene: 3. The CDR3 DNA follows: TGTGCCAGCAGTTATTCAGGGGGCGACTATGGCTACACCTTC. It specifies CASSYSGGDYGYTF.

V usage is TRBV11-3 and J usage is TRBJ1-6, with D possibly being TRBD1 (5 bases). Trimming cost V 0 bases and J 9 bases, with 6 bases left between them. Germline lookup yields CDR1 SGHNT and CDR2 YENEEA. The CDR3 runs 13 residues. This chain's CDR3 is CASSLEGASPLHF. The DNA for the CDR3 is TGTGCCAGCAGCTTAGAAGGGGCTTCACCCCTCCACTTT. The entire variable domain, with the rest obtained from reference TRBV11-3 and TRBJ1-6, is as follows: EAGVVQSPRYKIIEKKQPVAFWCNPISGHNTLYWYLQNLGQGPELLIRYENEEAVDDSQLPKDRFSAERLKGVDSTLKIQPAELGDSAVYLCASSLEGASPLHFGNGTRLTVT.

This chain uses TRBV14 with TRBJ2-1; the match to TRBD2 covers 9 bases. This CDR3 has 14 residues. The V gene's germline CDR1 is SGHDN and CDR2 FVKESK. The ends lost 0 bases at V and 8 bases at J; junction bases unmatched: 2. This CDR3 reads CASSQDWTSDEQFF. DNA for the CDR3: TGTGCCAGCAGCCAAGATTGGACTAGCGATGAGCAGTTCTTC. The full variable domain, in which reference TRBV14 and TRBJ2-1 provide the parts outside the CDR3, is EAGVTQFPSHSVIEKGQTVTLRCDPISGHDNLYWYRRVMGKEIKFLLHFVKESKQDESGMPNNRFLAERTGGTYSTLKVQPAELEDSGVYFCASSQDWTSDEQFFGPGTRLTVL.

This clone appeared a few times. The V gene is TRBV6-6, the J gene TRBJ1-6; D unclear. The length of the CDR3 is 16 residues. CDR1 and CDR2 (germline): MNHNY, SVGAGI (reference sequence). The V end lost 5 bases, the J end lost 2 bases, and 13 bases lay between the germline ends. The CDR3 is CASSPQSLAYNSPLHF. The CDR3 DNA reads TGTGCCAGCAGTCCTCAATCCTTAGCCTATAATTCACCCCTCCACTTT.

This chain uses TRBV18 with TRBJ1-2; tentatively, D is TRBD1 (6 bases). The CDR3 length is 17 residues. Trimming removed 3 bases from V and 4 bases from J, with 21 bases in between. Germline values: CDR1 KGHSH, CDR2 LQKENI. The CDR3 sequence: CASSPQGNSKLLYGYTF. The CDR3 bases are TGTGCCAGCTCACCGCAGGGGAACTCCAAGCTCCTCTATGGCTACACCTTC. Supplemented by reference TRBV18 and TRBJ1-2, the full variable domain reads NAGVMQNPRHLVRRRGQEARLRCSPMKGHSHVYWYRQLPEEGLKFMVYLQKENIIDESGMPKERFSAEFPKEGPSILRIQQVVRGDSAAYFCASSPQGNSKLLYGYTFGSGTRLTVV.

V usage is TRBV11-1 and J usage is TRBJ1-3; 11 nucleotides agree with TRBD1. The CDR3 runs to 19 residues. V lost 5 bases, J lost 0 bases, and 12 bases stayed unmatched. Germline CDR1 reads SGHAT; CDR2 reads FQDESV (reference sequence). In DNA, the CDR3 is TGTGCCAGCAGCCGAAGGACAGGGGGCCCGCCGCTCTCTGGAAACACCATATATTTT. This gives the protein CASSRRTGGPPLSGNTIYF.